Shown below are 13 T cell receptor beta chains from a single sample sequenced in a study of early T cells in non-severe SARS-CoV-2 infection. TCRdb re-derived calls from the 5' RACE reads in MiXCR, one entry per CDR3 protein. This sample has about 66,000 distinct CDR3 sequences, with 13% found just once. Sequences were obtained from whole blood. These TCRs come from an adult who was a healthcare worker with PCR-confirmed SARS-CoV-2 infection or an uninfected control (not recorded which).

About this clonotype: At one of its ends the junction is not consistent with the germline gene, which may arise from a read error. V is TRBV12-3 or TRBV12-4 and J is TRBJ2-3; D remains ambiguous. The CDR3 contains 14 residues. In nucleotides, the CDR3 is TGTGCCAGCAGTTTAACAAACAGTCCAGATACGCAGTGTTTT. Amino acids: CASSLTNSPDTQCF.

Ten or more counts support this clonotype. The rearrangement uses TRBV30 and TRBJ2-7; TRBD1 matches 10 bases. The CDR3 runs 13 residues. Per germline, CDR1 GTSNPN and CDR2 SVGIG (reference sequence). Unmatched junction bases numbered 2, after V lost 3 bases and J lost 3 bases. CDR3 in DNA: TGTGCCTGGAGGGGGACAGGGGTCTACGAGCAGTACTTC. It encodes CAWRGTGVYEQYF.

This clonotype was counted many times. Here the CDR3 reads CASSWGTGKSEAFF. The CDR3, as DNA: TGTGCCAGCAGCTGGGGGACAGGGAAGTCTGAAGCTTTCTTT. J is TRBJ1-1 and V is TRBV7-3, with 9 bases fitting TRBD1. Unmatched junction bases numbered 6, after V lost 4 bases and J lost 6 bases. The CDR3 is 14 residues long. Germline CDR1 and CDR2: SGHTA and FQGTGA.

This chain links TRBV18 with TRBJ2-1, with 9 positions matching TRBD1. Trimming took 3 bases from V and 7 from J; bases not matched to a gene: 7. CDR3 length: 15 residues. Germline V gene lookup returns CDR1 KGHSH and CDR2 LQKENI. The CDR3 DNA sequence: TGTGCCAGCTCACCGTCCCCTGGGACAGGGAATGAGCAGTTCTTC. It translates to CASSPSPGTGNEQFF. Full variable domain (rest looked up from reference TRBV18 and TRBJ2-1): NAGVMQNPRHLVRRRGQEARLRCSPMKGHSHVYWYRQLPEEGLKFMVYLQKENIIDESGMPKERFSAEFPKEGPSILRIQQVVRGDSAAYFCASSPSPGTGNEQFFGPGTRLTVL.

This clonotype was detected a few times. The rearrangement uses TRBV6-2 or TRBV6-3 and TRBJ2-5, with D possibly matching TRBD2 (6 bases). Germline lookup yields CDR1 MNHEY and CDR2 SVGEGT. The CDR3 consists of 18 residues. V lost 0 bases to trimming and J lost 4 bases, with 21 bases between them. CDR3: CASSYSSSDGGNTETQYF. DNA of the CDR3: TGTGCCAGCAGTTACTCGAGTTCGGATGGCGGGAATACAGAGACCCAGTACTTC.

This clonotype appeared many times. The CDR3 loop is CASSPLSDQPQHF. CDR3 in DNA: TGTGCCAGCTCACCACTGAGCGATCAGCCCCAGCATTTT. The V gene is TRBV18, the J gene TRBJ1-5; D not certain. Germline loops: CDR1 KGHSH, CDR2 LQKENI. The CDR3 has 13 amino acids. Trimming pared 1 base from V and 5 bases from J, leaving 6 bases between.

This clonotype has a count of ten or more. The chain combines TRBV29-1 with TRBJ2-3; possible D gene TRBD1, 5 bases. CDR1 is SQVTM, CDR2 ANQGSEA, per germline. The V end lost 3 bases, the J end lost 1 base, and 17 bases lay between the germline ends. CDR3 size: 16 residues. The CDR3 nucleotides are TGCAGCGTTGATAGGGCGACAGTGGATGGCACAGATACGCAGTATTTT. Protein product: CSVDRATVDGTDTQYF.

The table lists this clonotype with many counts. The chain joins TRBV4-1 to TRBJ1-1, with 7 bases that match TRBD1. Germline V gene sequence: CDR1 MGHRA, CDR2 YSYEKL. V shed 0 bases, J shed 0 bases, and the junction held 7 bases outside the gene matches. The CDR3 length is 17 residues. The CDR3 reads CASSQDPGGGMNTEAFF. DNA for the CDR3: TGCGCCAGCAGCCAAGATCCAGGGGGTGGGATGAACACTGAAGCTTTCTTT.

This clonotype occurred a few times. J is TRBJ1-2 and V is TRBV10-2; no clear D. Germline loops: CDR1 WSHSY, CDR2 SAAADI. V was clipped by 5 bases and J by 4 bases, with 11 bases between them. The CDR3 runs to 13 residues. The CDR3, as DNA: TGCGCCAGCAGTACGGACGGAGCCTATGGCTACACCTTC. It codes for CASSTDGAYGYTF.

This clonotype was picked up a small number of times. The chain joins TRBV20-1 to TRBJ2-7; 12 bases are shared with TRBD1. The CDR3 sequence is 18 residues long. V lost 3 bases and J lost 4; bases outside the gene matches: 16. Germline CDR1 DFQATT, CDR2 SNEGSKA (reference sequence). CDR3 nucleotides: TGCAGTGCTAGCGCCCGGGACAGGGGGCCTCTGCTTGCTTACGAGCAGTACTTC. Its protein is CSASARDRGPLLAYEQYF.

The chain joins TRBV2 to TRBJ1-5, with 8 bases that match TRBD1. V was pared by 8 bases and J by 2 bases, with 2 bases of the junction left unmatched. This CDR3 has 13 residues. The germline CDR1 and CDR2 sequences are SNHLY and FYNNEI. Here the CDR3 reads CASEDRGNQPQHF. Here the CDR3 DNA reads TGTGCCAGCGAGGACAGGGGCAATCAGCCCCAGCATTTT.

The gene calls are TRBV7-2 and TRBJ2-1; 12 nucleotides agree with TRBD2. J gave up 6 bases and V 4 bases, and 7 bases lay outside the gene matches. Germline assignment: CDR1 SGHTA and CDR2 FQGNSA. CDR3 size: 16 residues. Here the CDR3 reads CASSSLRLAGANEQFF. The CDR3 nucleotides read TGTGCCAGCAGCTCCCTTAGACTAGCGGGAGCCAATGAGCAGTTCTTC. Drawing the rest from reference TRBV7-2 and TRBJ2-1, the complete variable domain is GAGVSQSPSNKVTEKGKDVELRCDPISGHTALYWYRQSLGQGLEFLIYFQGNSAPDKSGLPSDRFSAERTGGSVSTLTIQRTQQEDSAVYLCASSSLRLAGANEQFFGPGTRLTVL.

This clonotype was counted ten times or more. The V gene is TRBV2, the J gene TRBJ1-5; no firm D call. CDR1 is SNHLY and CDR2 is FYNNEI in the germline V gene. V was cut by 1 base and J by 5 bases, with 12 bases left in between. The CDR3 has 15 residues. The CDR3 DNA reads TGTGCCAGCAGTGAAGACCGGGCAGTGGATCAGCCCCAGCATTTT. Amino acid sequence: CASSEDRAVDQPQHF.